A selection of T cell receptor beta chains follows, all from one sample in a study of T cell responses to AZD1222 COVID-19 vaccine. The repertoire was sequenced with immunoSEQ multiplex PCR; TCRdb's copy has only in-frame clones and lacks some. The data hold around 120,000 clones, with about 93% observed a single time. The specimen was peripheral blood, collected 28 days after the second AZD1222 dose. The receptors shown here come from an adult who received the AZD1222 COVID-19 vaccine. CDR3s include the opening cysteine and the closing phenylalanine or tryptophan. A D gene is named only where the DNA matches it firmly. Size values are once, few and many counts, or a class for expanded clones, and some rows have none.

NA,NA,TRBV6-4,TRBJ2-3,TGTGCCAGCCACGGGACGGAACTAGTCGTCCCGAACACAGATACGCAGTATTTT,CASHGTELVVPNTDTQYF
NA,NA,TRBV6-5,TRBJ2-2,TGTGCCAGCGGAAGGACAGAGCTCACCGGGGAGCTGTTTTTT,CASGRTELTGELFF
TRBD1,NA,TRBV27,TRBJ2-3,TGTGCCAGCAGTTCCCGCGGGACAGGGGGCCCCACAGATACGCAGTATTTT,CASSSRGTGGPTDTQYF
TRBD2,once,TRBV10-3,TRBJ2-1,TGTGCCATCGATCGGGGGGGGCAGCAGTTCTTC,CAIDRGGQQFF
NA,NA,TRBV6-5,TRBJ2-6,TGTGCCAGCAATGGTGGGACCACCGGGGCCAACGTCCTGACTTTC,CASNGGTTGANVLTF
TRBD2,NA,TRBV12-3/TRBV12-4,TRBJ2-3,TGTGCCAGCGGACTAGCGGGAAATACGCAGTATTTT,CASGLAGNTQYF
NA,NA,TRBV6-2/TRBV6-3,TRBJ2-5,TGTGCCAGCAGTAACCCGGAGACCCAGTACTTC,CASSNPETQYF
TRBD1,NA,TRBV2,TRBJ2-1,TGTGCCACCCGGACAGGGGGCAACAATGAGCAGTTCTTC,CATRTGGNNEQFF
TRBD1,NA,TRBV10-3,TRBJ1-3,TGTGCCATCAGGTGGGATCTTACAGGGGGCCGTGGAAACACCATATATTTT,CAIRWDLTGGRGNTIYF
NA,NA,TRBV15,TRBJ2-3,TGTGCCACCAGCAGAGATCTGGGCCCAACATCGCGAGATACGCAGTATTTT,CATSRDLGPTSRDTQYF
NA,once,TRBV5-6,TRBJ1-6,TGTGCCAGCAGCTTGTTGGGCGGCGATAATTCACCCCTCCACTTT,CASSLLGGDNSPLHF
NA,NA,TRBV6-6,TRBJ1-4,TGTGCCAGCGGAGCAACTAATGAAAAACTGTTTTTT,CASGATNEKLFF
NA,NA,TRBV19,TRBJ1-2,TGTGCCAGTAGCAGGCAGTGGACTAACTATGGCTACACCTTC,CASSRQWTNYGYTF
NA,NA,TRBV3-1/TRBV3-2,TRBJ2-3,TGTGCCAGCAGCCAAGATGACGCAGGGGCTAAAGATACGCAGTATTTT,CASSQDDAGAKDTQYF
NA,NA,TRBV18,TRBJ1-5,TGTGCCAGCTCCTCGGGGGGTAGCAATCAGCCCCAGCATTTT,CASSSGGSNQPQHF
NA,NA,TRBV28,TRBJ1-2,TGTGCCAGCAGTTTATCCGTCAGCACCTATGGCTACACCTTC,CASSLSVSTYGYTF
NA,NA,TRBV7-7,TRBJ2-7,TGTGCCAGCAGCTTAGCGTTAGGTGGCGAGCAGTACTTC,CASSLALGGEQYF
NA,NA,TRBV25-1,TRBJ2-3,TGTGCCACCGGGGGCCACGGGAATACGCAGTATTTT,CATGGHGNTQYF
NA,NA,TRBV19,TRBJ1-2,TGTGCCAGTACAAACGAGAGGCAGGGCATTATCGGCTACACCTTC,CASTNERQGIIGYTF
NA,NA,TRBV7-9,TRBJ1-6,TGTGCCAGCAACCTAGAGGGGTCACCCCTCCACTTT,CASNLEGSPLHF
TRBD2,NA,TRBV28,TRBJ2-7,TGTGCCACCGCGCGGGGGGACTACGAGCAGTACTTC,CATARGDYEQYF
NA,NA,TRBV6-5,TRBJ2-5,TGTGCCAGCAAAGGGAGCGGCCAAGAGACCCAGTACTTC,CASKGSGQETQYF
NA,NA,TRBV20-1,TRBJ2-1,TGCAGTGCTAGTCTCGGGCTCAGACGGGACAATGAGCAGTTCTTC,CSASLGLRRDNEQFF
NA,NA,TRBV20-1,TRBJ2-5,TGCAGTGCTGAAGAGGGGGAGACCCAGTACTTC,CSAEEGETQYF
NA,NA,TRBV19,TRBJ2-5,TGTGCCAGTAGGAAACAGGGCCCGGGAGAGACCCAGTACTTC,CASRKQGPGETQYF
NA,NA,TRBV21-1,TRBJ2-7,TGTGCCAGGACTTGGGACTACGTTTCGGAGCAGTACTTC,CARTWDYVSEQYF
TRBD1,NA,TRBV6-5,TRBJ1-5,TGTGCCAGCAGTTCGCGACAGGGGAGGTCGCCCCAGCATTTT,CASSSRQGRSPQHF
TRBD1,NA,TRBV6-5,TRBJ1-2,TGTGCCAGCAGTTACACGACAGGGACGAACTATGGCTACACCTTC,CASSYTTGTNYGYTF
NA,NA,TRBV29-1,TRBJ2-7,TGCAGCGTGGGACACGGATCCTACGAGCAGTACTTC,CSVGHGSYEQYF
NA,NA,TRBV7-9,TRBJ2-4,TGTGCCAGCAGCACTGACGGGGGAGCCAAAAACATTCAGTACTTC,CASSTDGGAKNIQYF
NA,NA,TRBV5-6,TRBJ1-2,TGTGCCAGCAGCTTTAGGTCCAGCTATGGCTACACCTTC,CASSFRSSYGYTF
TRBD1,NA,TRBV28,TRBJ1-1,TGTGCCAGCGTACGGGACAGGGGGGACACTGAAGCTTTCTTT,CASVRDRGDTEAFF
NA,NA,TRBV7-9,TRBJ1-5,TGTGCCAGCAGCTTAGAGATAGGGGTTAGCAATCAGCCCCAGCATTTT,CASSLEIGVSNQPQHF
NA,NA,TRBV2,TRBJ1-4,TGTGCCAGCAGCCCCCGACAGGAGGGAGGTGAAAAACTGTTTTTT,CASSPRQEGGEKLFF
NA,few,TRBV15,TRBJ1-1,TGTGCCACCAGCCCGTATTTTAACAGGCATCCATGGTCCTACACTGAAGCTTTCTTT,CATSPYFNRHPWSYTEAFF
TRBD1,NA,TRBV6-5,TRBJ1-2,TGTGCCAGCAGTTACTCCGGACAGGGGAACGGCTACACCTTC,CASSYSGQGNGYTF
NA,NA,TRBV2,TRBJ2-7,TGTGCCAGCAGTGGGGGTTTTGGCTCCTACGAGCAGTACTTC,CASSGGFGSYEQYF
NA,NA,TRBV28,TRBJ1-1,TGTGCCAGCAGTTTAGCGACAGAGAACACTGAAGCTTTCTTT,CASSLATENTEAFF
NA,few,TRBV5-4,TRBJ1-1,TGTGCCAGCAGCTATGTCCAGGGGCGGGTATATACTGAAGCTTTCTTT,CASSYVQGRVYTEAFF
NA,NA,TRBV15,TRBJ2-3,TGTGCCACCAGCAGAGAGGTCCTTACAGATACGCAGTATTTT,CATSREVLTDTQYF
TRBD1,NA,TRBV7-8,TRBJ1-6,TGTGCCAGCAGCTTAGTTCAGGGGGCGGATTCACCCCTCCACTTT,CASSLVQGADSPLHF
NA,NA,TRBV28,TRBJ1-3,TGTGCCAGCAGTTTAAGGGGGGTTGGAAACACCATATATTTT,CASSLRGVGNTIYF
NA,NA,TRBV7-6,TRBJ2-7,TGTGCCAGCAGCCCCCGTGGGACGTCTGCCTACGAGCAGTACTTC,CASSPRGTSAYEQYF
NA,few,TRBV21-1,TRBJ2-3,TGTGCCAGCAGCATACCGTCGACAGGGAAGGAGACAGATACGCAGTATTTT,CASSIPSTGKETDTQYF